The 28 T cell receptor beta chains reported below all come from one sample, sequenced in a study of blood T cells in healthy people across ages. A sample-barcoded 5' primer and a J-beta primer mix were used in a second PCR of roughly 6 to 11 cycles. Via MiXCR, TCRdb re-called the 5' RACE reads, giving one row per CDR3 protein. The data hold about 760,000 distinct CDR3 sequences, with just under 25% observed a single time. These same data were also listed under a study on T cells of mothers and their children.

Sequenced input: blood. The receptor source for this set is a boy younger than 18 in good health.

In this sample, this clonotype turned up a few times. The rearrangement joins TRBV12-3 or TRBV12-4 to TRBJ2-5; D is undetermined. The CDR3 has 13 residues. Trimming took off 6 bases at V and 4 bases at J, with 12 bases between the two ends. The CDR3 region has the DNA TGTGCCAGCAGACTCCCGCCGGGAGAGACCCAGTACTTC. Translation: CASRLPPGETQYF.

This clonotype showed up just a few times. The rearrangement links TRBV12-3 or TRBV12-4 to TRBJ2-1, with 12 bases fitting TRBD2. The CDR3 runs to 16 residues. V lost 6 bases to trimming and J lost 9 bases; unmatched junction nucleotides: 12. CDR3 amino acids: CASSTGRTSGIGEQFF. The CDR3 bases are TGTGCCAGCAGCACCGGCAGGACTAGCGGGATTGGTGAGCAGTTCTTC.

This clonotype was counted only a few times. The chain uses TRBV14 and TRBJ2-2; D is possibly TRBD1 or TRBD2 (6 bases each). This CDR3 spans 16 amino acids. Germline CDR1 SGHDN, CDR2 FVKESK. Trimming pared 1 base from V and 4 bases from J, leaving 13 bases between. The CDR3 region has the DNA TGTGCCAGCAGCCAAGTTGGGGGGCAAGGCACCGGGGAGCTGTTTTTT. Protein: CASSQVGGQGTGELFF. The full variable domain, completed using reference TRBV14 and TRBJ2-2, is EAGVTQFPSHSVIEKGQTVTLRCDPISGHDNLYWYRRVMGKEIKFLLHFVKESKQDESGMPNNRFLAERTGGTYSTLKVQPAELEDSGVYFCASSQVGGQGTGELFFGEGSRLTVL.

V and J are TRBV6-5 and TRBJ2-1, with D tentatively TRBD2 (6 bases). The CDR3 has 17 residues. V lost 0 bases and J lost 1, with 13 bases in between. Germline assignment: CDR1 MNHEY and CDR2 SVGAGI. CDR3 in amino acids: CASSYSGLRLSYNEQFF. The CDR3 bases are TGTGCCAGCAGTTACTCGGGACTCCGATTATCCTACAATGAGCAGTTCTTC.

This chain connects TRBV5-1 to TRBJ2-3; 8 nucleotides line up with TRBD2. The J segment lost 4 bases and the V segment lost 5 bases, leaving 6 bases of the junction unmatched. The CDR3 runs to 14 residues. The germline CDR1 and CDR2 sequences are SGHRS and YFSETQ. This CDR3 is CASRRSSGADTQYF. The CDR3 nucleotides are TGCGCCAGCAGACGGAGTAGCGGGGCAGATACGCAGTATTTT. The full variable domain, rest sourced from reference TRBV5-1 and TRBJ2-3, is KAGVTQTPRYLIKTRGQQVTLSCSPISGHRSVSWYQQTPGQGLQFLFEYFSETQRNKGNFPGRFSGRQFSNSRSEMNVSTLELGDSALYLCASRRSSGADTQYFGPGTRLTVL.

V is TRBV12-3 or TRBV12-4 and J is TRBJ2-5; 7 bases align to TRBD1. This CDR3 has 15 amino acids. Trimming removed 10 bases from V and 5 bases from J; junction bases left unmatched: 16. This CDR3 reads CATSIQGVVRETQYF. In nucleotides, the CDR3 is TGTGCCACCAGCATCCAGGGGGTTGTACGGGAGACCCAGTACTTC.

This clonotype was detected a few times. This chain links TRBV5-8 with TRBJ1-2; D uncertain. V was clipped by 2 bases and J by 0 bases, with 8 bases between them. The CDR3 length is 14 residues. Germline CDR1 is SGHTS and CDR2 is YDEGEE. CDR3 residues: CASSFFPANYGYTF. CDR3 sequence (DNA): TGTGCCAGCAGCTTTTTCCCAGCTAACTATGGCTACACCTTC.

This clonotype occurred a few times. The CDR3 DNA follows: TGTGCCAGCAGTGAGAGGATTTACAATGAGCAGTTCTTC. Translating gives CASSERIYNEQFF. This sequence joins TRBV25-1 and TRBJ2-5; D call uncertain. The better agreement between TRBJ2-1 and the DNA end casts doubt on the J call. This CDR3 is 13 amino acids long. From germline, CDR1 is MGHDK and CDR2 SYGVNS.

This clonotype was seen only a few times. V usage is TRBV6-2 or TRBV6-3 and J usage is TRBJ2-4; D is undetermined. The V and J ends lost 5 bases and 0 bases respectively, with 14 bases between them. There are 16 residues in the CDR3. In germline, CDR1 is MNHEY, CDR2 SVGEGT. CDR3 loop: CASSPARAVAKNIQYF. The CDR3 region has the DNA TGTGCCAGCAGTCCCGCAAGGGCAGTAGCCAAAAACATTCAGTACTTC.

This clonotype was seen only a few times. The J gene is TRBJ1-5, the V gene TRBV20-1; 9 bases line up with TRBD1. This CDR3 is built from 16 residues. The trim removed 6 bases at V and 9 bases at J, leaving 18 bases unmatched. The germline V gene has CDR1 DFQATT and CDR2 SNEGSKA (reference sequence). CDR3 sequence reads: CSAKGAGTGFQGPQHF. Written as DNA, the CDR3 is TGCAGTGCAAAGGGGGCCGGGACAGGGTTTCAGGGGCCCCAGCATTTT.

CDR3 nucleotide sequence: TGTGCCAGCAGCTTAGGTCTTGGGACTAGGACCGGGGAGCTGTTTTTT. It yields the protein CASSLGLGTRTGELFF. The chain is built from TRBV7-8 and TRBJ2-2, with 8 bases aligning to TRBD2. This CDR3 has 16 residues. Germline V lookup: CDR1 SGHVS, CDR2 FQNEAQ. The V segment lost 1 base and the J segment 5 bases; nucleotides outside the gene matches: 6.

V is TRBV28 and J is TRBJ2-3; TRBD2 matches 7 bases. V trimming: 4 bases; J trimming: 5 bases; junction bases outside the gene matches: 6. This CDR3 is 14 amino acids long. Germline-derived CDR1 and CDR2 are MDHEN and SYDVKM. The CDR3 coding sequence is TGTGCCAGCAGTTGGCGGGAGAGGGGAGATACGCAGTATTTT. The encoded protein is CASSWRERGDTQYF.

The gene calls are TRBV24-1 and TRBJ2-1; 11 nucleotides agree with TRBD2. V lost 0 bases to trimming and J lost 7 bases; unmatched junction nucleotides: 7. The CDR3 has 17 amino acids. The germline V gene encodes CDR1 KGHDR and CDR2 SFDVKD. DNA of the CDR3: TGTGCCACCAGTGATTTGGGCGGGACTAGCGGAACGAATGAGCAGTTCTTC. The encoded protein is CATSDLGGTSGTNEQFF.

The V gene is TRBV20-1, the J gene TRBJ2-5, with 11 bases identical to TRBD2. The J call is uncertain, as TRBJ2-1 better fits the DNA end. Per germline, CDR1 DFQATT and CDR2 SNEGSKA (reference sequence). The CDR3 has 15 residues. CDR3 protein: CSATLTSGRGNEQFF. The DNA of the CDR3 is TGCAGTGCTACCTTAACTAGCGGGAGAGGCAATGAGCAGTTCTTC.

Only a few counts were recorded for this clonotype. The genes are TRBV7-6 and TRBJ2-4; 10 bases are shared with TRBD1. In germline, CDR1 is SGHVS, CDR2 FNYEAQ. J gave up 9 bases and V 5 bases, and 7 bases lay outside the gene matches. The CDR3 contains 14 residues. CDR3: CASSMGGQGTIQYF. The DNA of the CDR3 is TGTGCCAGCAGCATGGGGGGACAGGGGACCATTCAGTACTTC.

This clonotype was counted a few times. The V call is TRBV6-1, the J call TRBJ2-3; 7 bases fit TRBD2. The CDR3 extends over 15 amino acids. The V gene's germline CDR1 is MNHNS and CDR2 SASEGT. V was clipped by 4 bases and J by 3 bases; unmatched bases: 7. DNA for the CDR3: TGTGCCAGCAGTGCGGCTAGCGGAAATACAGATACGCAGTATTTT. This gives the protein CASSAASGNTDTQYF.

The V call is TRBV3-1, the J call TRBJ2-7; 9 bases align to TRBD2. V trimming: 5 bases; J trimming: 2 bases; junction bases outside the gene matches: 7. The length of the CDR3 is 15 residues. Germline assignment: CDR1 LGHDT and CDR2 YNNKEL (reference sequence). CDR3 amino acids: CASSSAAGGPYEQYF. The CDR3 DNA is TGTGCCAGCAGCTCCGCGGCGGGAGGGCCCTACGAGCAGTACTTC.

The rearrangement joins TRBV7-8 to TRBJ2-3; TRBD2 matches at 13 bases. Germline assignment: CDR1 SGHVS and CDR2 FQNEAQ. This CDR3 comprises 18 residues. The V and J ends lost 5 bases and 0 bases, in that order; junction bases with no gene match: 8. The CDR3 coding sequence is TGTGCCAGCAGCACCCCGACTAGCGGGGGGACAAGCACAGATACGCAGTATTTT. It is translated as CASSTPTSGGTSTDTQYF.

The V gene is TRBV20-1, the J gene TRBJ1-4; possibly TRBD1 for D (5 bases). Per the germline V gene, CDR1 is DFQATT and CDR2 is SNEGSKA (reference sequence). The CDR3 is 11 amino acids. V was clipped by 8 bases and J by 7 bases, with 11 bases between them. The CDR3 region is CSTGTPEKLFF. The DNA of the CDR3 is TGCAGTACCGGGACCCCTGAAAAACTGTTTTTT.

The gene calls are TRBV7-3 and TRBJ2-3; D gene ambiguous. CDR3 length: 16 amino acids. CDR1 and CDR2 from the germline V gene are SGHTA and FQGTGA. The V end lost 5 bases, the J end lost 0 bases, and 15 bases lay between the germline ends. The DNA of the CDR3 is TGTGCCAGCAGCAACACTACGGGCGTAAGCACAGATACGCAGTATTTT. Translation gives CASSNTTGVSTDTQYF.

This clonotype was counted between two and nine times. V usage is TRBV12-3 or TRBV12-4 and J usage is TRBJ1-2; D may be TRBD1 (6 bases). Trimming removed 6 bases from V and 1 base from J, with 15 bases in between. The CDR3 runs to 15 residues. For the CDR3, the DNA is TGTGCCAGCAGCCTATCAGGGGAGATTAACTATGGCTACACCTTC. As protein: CASSLSGEINYGYTF.

The sample holds a few counts of this clonotype. V and J are TRBV11-2 and TRBJ2-4; D gene uncertain. Trimming shortened V by 0 bases and J by 1 base, and 16 bases separated the two germline ends. This CDR3 has 18 residues. Germline V gene data show CDR1 as SGHAT and CDR2 as FQNNGV. Here the CDR3 DNA reads TGTGCCAGCAGCTTAGATCGGTCGACGGATGTGGCCAAAAACATTCAGTACTTC. Translation: CASSLDRSTDVAKNIQYF.

The chain has TRBV6-5 and TRBJ2-1, with TRBD2 matching 9 bases. Germline-derived CDR1 and CDR2 are MNHEY and SVGAGI. The J segment lost 8 bases and the V segment lost 4 bases, leaving 15 bases of the junction unmatched. This CDR3 is 17 amino acids long. The CDR3 DNA is TGTGCCAGCAGTTTCGATCCGTTAGCGGGGGCCGTCGATGAGCAGTTCTTC. This sequence encodes CASSFDPLAGAVDEQFF.

This clonotype was detected ten times or more. The J gene is TRBJ1-2, the V gene TRBV12-3 or TRBV12-4; the D gene is possibly TRBD1 (6 bases). V was shortened by 6 bases and J by 8 bases, with 13 bases between the two germline ends. The CDR3 sequence is 12 residues long. CDR3 loop: CASSPTGGGYTF. As DNA, the CDR3 is TGTGCCAGCAGCCCGACAGGTGGGGGCTACACCTTC.

CDR3 nucleotides: TGTGCCAGCAGGATGCTAGCGGGAGGGAGCACAGATACGCAGTATTTT. This gives the protein CASRMLAGGSTDTQYF. The chain links TRBV27 to TRBJ2-3; 12 bases are shared with TRBD2. CDR3 length: 16 amino acids. Germline V gene data show CDR1 as MNHEY and CDR2 as SMNVEV (reference sequence). V lost 6 bases to trimming and J lost 0 bases; unmatched junction nucleotides: 4.

V and J are TRBV12-5 and TRBJ2-7; weak D call: TRBD2 (5 bases). The CDR3 has 14 amino acids. Between the trimmed V and J ends, which lost 2 bases and 6 bases, there was a span of 14 bases. Germline CDR1 is LGHNT and CDR2 is FRNRAP. This chain's CDR3 is CASGLLRDYREQYF. The CDR3 nucleotides are TGTGCTAGTGGTTTGTTACGGGATTATCGCGAGCAGTACTTC.

This clonotype has only a few counts. A much larger clone differs from this one at a single base, so this may be a read error. The rearrangement uses TRBV7-9 and TRBJ2-7; D is undetermined. Trimming cost V 5 bases and J 1 base, with 6 bases left between them. The CDR3 extends over 12 amino acids. Germline V gene sequence: CDR1 SEHNR, CDR2 FQNEAQ (reference sequence). The CDR3 sequence: CASSPESYEQYF. CDR3 nucleotide sequence: TGTGCCAGCAGCCCAGAGTCCTACGAGCAGTACTTC.

This clonotype was recorded a few times. The V call is TRBV3-1, the J call TRBJ1-6; 8 positions agree with TRBD1. This CDR3 comprises 14 residues. Germline loops: CDR1 LGHDT, CDR2 YNNKEL (reference sequence). Losses at the gene ends were 0 bases for V and 10 bases for J; bases not matched to a gene: 2. CDR3 protein: CASSQEDRDSPLHF. CDR3 DNA: TGTGCCAGCAGCCAAGAGGACAGGGACTCACCCCTCCACTTT.